These 9 T cell receptor beta chains originate from one sample sequenced in a study of response to subunit inactivated influenza vaccine. TCRdb re-derived calls from the RT-PCR reads in MiXCR, one entry per CDR3 protein. The sample comprises roughly 540,000 distinct CDR3 sequences, less than 25% of which are singletons, and about 2.8% rests with the top ten. These same records also appear under a second study, on T cells expressing NK-cell markers. That study adds: UMIs accompanied the 5'RACE template switching by which TCR beta cDNA was made.

This sample comprised CD4+ T cells sorted from PBMCs, obtained 12 days after vaccination. Every receptor here comes from a man aged 45 to 65 who received an inactivated influenza vaccine.

The V gene is TRBV4-1, the J gene TRBJ2-2, with D tentatively TRBD2 (6 bases). The CDR3 is 17 residues long. V shed 3 bases and J shed 4 bases, with 18 bases lying between them. Germline V gives CDR1 MGHRA, CDR2 YSYEKL. The CDR3 nucleotides read TGCGCCAGCAGCCAGGCCGGGACTGGGCTTATCACCGGGGAGCTGTTTTTT. Amino acids: CASSQAGTGLITGELFF.

J is TRBJ2-7 and V is TRBV29-1; D unclear. Per germline, CDR1 SQVTM and CDR2 ANQGSEA. This CDR3 has 12 residues. V was trimmed by 4 bases and J by 0 bases, leaving 7 bases between them. CDR3 amino acids: CSVVQDSYEQYF. As DNA, the CDR3 is TGCAGCGTTGTTCAGGACTCCTACGAGCAGTACTTC.

The rearrangement uses TRBV7-8 and TRBJ2-1, with TRBD1 matching over 12 bases. The germline V gene has CDR1 SGHVS and CDR2 FQNEAQ. V was clipped by 4 bases and J by 4 bases; unmatched bases: 8. CDR3 size: 17 residues. CDR3 region: CASSYGTGGYDYNEQFF. DNA of the CDR3: TGTGCCAGCAGCTACGGGACAGGGGGCTACGATTACAATGAGCAGTTCTTC.

The CDR3 DNA reads TGTGCCAGCAGAGACAGGGGTAACAATCAGCCCCAGCATTTT. This codes for CASRDRGNNQPQHF. The chain links TRBV2 to TRBJ1-5, with 8 positions matching TRBD1. With 6 bases clipped from V and 3 bases from J, the junction kept 4 bases outside the gene matches. Germline lookup yields CDR1 SNHLY and CDR2 FYNNEI. The CDR3 spans 14 residues.

V gene TRBV20-1 combines with J gene TRBJ2-5, with D perhaps TRBD2 (6 bases). The length of the CDR3 is 16 residues. From germline, CDR1 is DFQATT and CDR2 SNEGSKA (reference sequence). V was pared by 5 bases and J by 2 bases, with 21 bases between. The CDR3 DNA sequence: TGCAGTGCTCGCCCAAAAATAGCGGCAATTCAAGAGACCCAGTACTTC. This codes for CSARPKIAAIQETQYF.

The chain employs TRBV9 and TRBJ2-3; tentatively, D is TRBD2 (6 bases). Germline V CDR1 and CDR2: SGDLS, YYNGEE. The V and J ends lost 0 bases and 3 bases respectively, with 11 bases between them. This CDR3 spans 15 amino acids. The CDR3 nucleotides are TGTGCCAGCAGCGTAGCTTTGGGGAGGACAGATACGCAGTATTTT. Protein: CASSVALGRTDTQYF.

This clonotype was observed a few times. The J gene is TRBJ2-7, the V gene TRBV6-5; 8 bases fit TRBD1. Trimming removed 2 bases from V and 6 bases from J; junction bases left unmatched: 3. Germline V gives CDR1 MNHEY, CDR2 SVGAGI. This CDR3 is 13 amino acids long. The CDR3: CASSYAGGGEQYF. DNA of the CDR3: TGTGCCAGCAGTTACGCAGGGGGCGGCGAGCAGTACTTC.

The chain joins TRBV29-1 to TRBJ2-1; TRBD1 is a possible D gene (5 bases). This CDR3 is 17 amino acids long. Trimming left V 7 bases short and J 1 base short, with 23 bases between. Germline V CDR1 and CDR2: SQVTM, ANQGSEA. CDR3 residues: CSADPGRVGLSYNEQFF. CDR3 bases: TGCAGCGCAGACCCTGGCAGGGTAGGGCTGTCCTACAATGAGCAGTTCTTC.

This clonotype was recorded a few times. J is TRBJ1-6 and V is TRBV12-3 or TRBV12-4, with D unresolved. This CDR3 region has 14 residues. The V end was cut by 2 bases, the J end by 8 bases, with 10 bases between. The CDR3 protein is CASSLLPDHSPLHF. The CDR3 coding sequence is TGTGCCAGCAGTTTACTCCCGGATCATTCACCCCTCCACTTT.